This T cell receptor beta chain was sequenced during a study of beta chain features in type 1 diabetes. Study-level points and caveats: When Type 1 diabetes patients were examined, their TCRB CDR3s proved moderately but significantly shorter in all four CD4+ subsets.

The germline CDR1 and CDR2 sequences are SGHTA and FQGNSA. The CDR3 length is 17 residues. V shed 1 base and J shed 0 bases, with 16 bases lying between them. With respect to this clone: Its antigen is unknown.

The study reverse transcribed the entire isolated RNA, so it sequenced expressed TCRB transcripts. The table came from immunoSEQ multiplex PCR; TCRdb's copy has only in-frame clones and leaves some out. Seen here are about 900,000 clones, roughly 17% observed once, and the top ten hold 0.02% to 0.025%. Sorting based on CD45RO/CCR7/CD25/CD127/CD95/CD27 separated CD4+ naive, central memory, regulatory and stem cell-like memory cells. The material sequenced was naive CD4+ T cells from blood. The clonotype originates from a young woman in good health. The chain carries TRBV7-2 and TRBJ2-7; D is possibly TRBD1 (5 bases). In nucleotides, the CDR3 is TGTGCCAGCAGCTTAGGACCCCCCGGACACAGCTCCTACGAGCAGTACTTC. Protein product: CASSLGPPGHSSYEQYF.